This TCR beta chain was sequenced in a study of blood T cell repertoires in COVID-19. This clone was seen once. TCRdb keeps only in-frame clones here, not all; method: immunoSEQ multiplex PCR. Seen here are 400,000 or so clones, roughly 88% observed once, and the top ten hold approximately 0.55%. The study recruited people aged about 18 to 89 years across about 25 US areas. Donors were grouped by their self-reported clinical history. Sequences were obtained from PBMCs or T cells enriched from blood (not recorded which). This clonotype was obtained from a man aged 18 to 29 who had recovered from COVID-19.

CDR3 sequence reads: CASSNRDGNQPQHF. The CDR3 DNA reads TGTGCCAGCAGTAACAGGGATGGTAATCAGCCCCAGCATTTT. The V gene is TRBV6-5, the J gene TRBJ1-5; weak D call: TRBD1 (6 bases). Germline V gene data show CDR1 as MNHEY and CDR2 as SVGAGI. The CDR3 has 14 residues. V was trimmed by 5 bases and J by 4 bases, leaving 12 bases between them.